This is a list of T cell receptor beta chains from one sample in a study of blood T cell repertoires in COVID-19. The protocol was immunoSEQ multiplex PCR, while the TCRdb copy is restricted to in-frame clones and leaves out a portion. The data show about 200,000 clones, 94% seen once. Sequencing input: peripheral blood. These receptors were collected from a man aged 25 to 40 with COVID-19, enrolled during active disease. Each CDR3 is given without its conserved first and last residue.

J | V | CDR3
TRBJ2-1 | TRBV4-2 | ASSQRGDLGSEQF
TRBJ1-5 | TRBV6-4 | ASHRGEINQPQH
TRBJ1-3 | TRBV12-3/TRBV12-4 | ARTGQAGNTIY
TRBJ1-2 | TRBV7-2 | ASSLDRAGGYT
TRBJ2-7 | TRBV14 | ASSQARVDEQY
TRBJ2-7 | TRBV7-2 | ASSWSGGRSYEQY
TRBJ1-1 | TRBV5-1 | ASSVELNTEAF
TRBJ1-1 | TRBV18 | ASSPRQDMNTEAF
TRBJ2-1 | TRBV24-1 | ATSDRVPGHWRWVYNEQF
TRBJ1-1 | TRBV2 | ASSTSGDTEAF
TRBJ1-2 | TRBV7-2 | ASSSPLTGNYGYT
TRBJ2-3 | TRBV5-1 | ASSSHGPNSGIDTDTQY
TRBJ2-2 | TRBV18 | ASSPPETNTGELF
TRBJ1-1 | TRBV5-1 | ASTGAANTEAF
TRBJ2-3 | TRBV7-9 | ASFIRGFETDTQY
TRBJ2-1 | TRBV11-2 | ASSWGAGGRREQF
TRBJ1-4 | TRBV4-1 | ASSQGFARNPKLF
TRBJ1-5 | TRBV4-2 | ASSQDPPDRVGQPQH
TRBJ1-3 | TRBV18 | ASSPPRSGNTIY
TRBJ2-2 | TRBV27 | ASSTRQGGTGELF
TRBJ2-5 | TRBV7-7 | ASSARDRGPETQY
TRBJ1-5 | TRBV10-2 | ASSEGQGNQPQH
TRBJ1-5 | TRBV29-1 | SVGEYSNQPQH
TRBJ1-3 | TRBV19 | ASSATGYGNTIY
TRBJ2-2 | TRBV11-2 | ASSLRGQGRTGELF
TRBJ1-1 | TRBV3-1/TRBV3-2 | ASSQDGRGAF
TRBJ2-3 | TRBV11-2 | ASRAGTLTDTQY
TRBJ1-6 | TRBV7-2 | ASSLAPGGIVSPLH
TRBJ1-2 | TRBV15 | ATSRDGRQYRYT
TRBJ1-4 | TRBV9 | ASSAKTGADEKLF
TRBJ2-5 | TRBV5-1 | ASSTGQTGETQY
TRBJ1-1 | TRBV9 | ASSVPPPGTLNTEAF
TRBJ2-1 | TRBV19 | ASSTRQGLNNEQF
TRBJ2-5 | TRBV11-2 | ASSLDRGRQETQY
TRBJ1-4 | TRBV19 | ASSPWTAKIDLF
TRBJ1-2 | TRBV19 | ASSRGRLYGYT